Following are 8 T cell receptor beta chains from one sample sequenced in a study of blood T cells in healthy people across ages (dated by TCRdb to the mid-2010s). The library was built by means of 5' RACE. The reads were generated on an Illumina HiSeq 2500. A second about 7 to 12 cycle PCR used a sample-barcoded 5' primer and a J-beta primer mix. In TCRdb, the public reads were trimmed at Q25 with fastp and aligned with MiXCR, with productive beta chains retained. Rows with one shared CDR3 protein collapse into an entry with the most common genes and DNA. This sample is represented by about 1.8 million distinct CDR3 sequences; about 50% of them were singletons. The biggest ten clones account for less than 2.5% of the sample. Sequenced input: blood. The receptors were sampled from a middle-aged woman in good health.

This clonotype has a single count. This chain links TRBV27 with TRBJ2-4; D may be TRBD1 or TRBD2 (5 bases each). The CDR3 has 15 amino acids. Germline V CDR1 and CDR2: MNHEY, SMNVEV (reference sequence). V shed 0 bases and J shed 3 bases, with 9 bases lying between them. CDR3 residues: CASSLSGGSKNIQYF. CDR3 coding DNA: TGTGCCAGCAGTTTATCTGGGGGTAGCAAAAACATTCAGTACTTC.

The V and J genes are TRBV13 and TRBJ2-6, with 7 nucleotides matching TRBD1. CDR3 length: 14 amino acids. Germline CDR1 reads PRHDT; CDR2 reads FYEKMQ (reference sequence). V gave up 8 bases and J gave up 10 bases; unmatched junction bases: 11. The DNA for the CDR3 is TGTGCCAGCTGCCTAGGGACAGCGATAAACGTCCTGACTTTC. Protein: CASCLGTAINVLTF.

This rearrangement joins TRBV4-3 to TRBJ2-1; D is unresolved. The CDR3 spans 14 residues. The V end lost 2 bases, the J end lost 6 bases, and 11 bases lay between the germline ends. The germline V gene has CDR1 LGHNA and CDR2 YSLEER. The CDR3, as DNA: TGCGCCAGCAGCCAACTAACCAGTCCCAATGAGCAGTTCTTC. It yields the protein CASSQLTSPNEQFF.

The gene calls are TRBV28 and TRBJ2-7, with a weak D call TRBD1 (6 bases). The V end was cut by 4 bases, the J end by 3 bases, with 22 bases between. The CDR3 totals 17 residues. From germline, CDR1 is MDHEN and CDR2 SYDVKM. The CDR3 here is CASSSHSSDRMYYEQYF. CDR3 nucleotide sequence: TGTGCCAGCAGTTCACATTCAAGTGACAGGATGTACTACGAGCAGTACTTC. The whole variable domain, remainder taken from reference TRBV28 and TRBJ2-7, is DVKVTQSSRYLVKRTGEKVFLECVQDMDHENMFWYRQDPGLGLRLIYFSYDVKMKEKGDIPEGYSVSREKKERFSLILESASTNQTSMYLCASSSHSSDRMYYEQYFGPGTRLTVT.

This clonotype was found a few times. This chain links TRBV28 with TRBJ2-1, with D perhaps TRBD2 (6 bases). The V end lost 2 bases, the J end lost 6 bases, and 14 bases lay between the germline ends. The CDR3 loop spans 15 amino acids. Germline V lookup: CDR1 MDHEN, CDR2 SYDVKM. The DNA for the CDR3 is TGTGCCAGCAGTTTACTTTGGGGGGTATCCAATGAGCAGTTCTTC. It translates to CASSLLWGVSNEQFF.

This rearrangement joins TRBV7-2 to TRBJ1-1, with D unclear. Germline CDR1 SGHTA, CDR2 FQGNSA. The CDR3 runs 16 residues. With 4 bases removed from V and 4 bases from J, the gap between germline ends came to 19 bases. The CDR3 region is CASSSPSGGASTEAFF. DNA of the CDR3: TGTGCCAGCAGCTCCCCATCGGGAGGAGCCAGCACTGAAGCTTTCTTT.

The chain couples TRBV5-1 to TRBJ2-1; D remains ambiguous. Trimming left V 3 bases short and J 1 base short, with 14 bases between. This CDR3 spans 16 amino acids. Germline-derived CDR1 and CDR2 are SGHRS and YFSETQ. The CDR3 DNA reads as TGCGCCAGCAGCTCTCTATCTGGCGGTTCCTACAATGAGCAGTTCTTC. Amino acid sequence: CASSSLSGGSYNEQFF.

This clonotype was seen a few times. In DNA, the CDR3 is TGCGCCAGCAGCTTGGAGGGGATAAAAAACAATGAGCAGTTCTTC. Residues: CASSLEGIKNNEQFF. The chain links TRBV5-1 to TRBJ2-1; perhaps TRBD1 as D (5 bases). The CDR3 runs 15 residues. Trimming removed 0 bases at V and 5 bases at J, with 12 bases between. The germline V gene encodes CDR1 SGHRS and CDR2 YFSETQ.